Each of the 2 T cell receptor beta chains below was sequenced from the same sample in a study of blood T cell repertoires in COVID-19. Profiled with immunoSEQ multiplex PCR; TCRdb holds only in-frame clones, not every one. The sample lists fewer than 65,000 clones, around 87% occurring once. The source material was peripheral blood. Source of these receptors: a man aged 55 to 70 with acute or convalescent COVID-19.

The rearrangement uses TRBV4-3 and TRBJ2-7, with a possible D match to TRBD1 (5 bases). The CDR3 is made up of 15 amino acids. Germline lookup yields CDR1 LGHNA and CDR2 YSLEER. V was cut by 2 bases and J by 1 base, with 12 bases left in between. CDR3 region: CASSQWWGPSYEQYF. DNA for the CDR3: TGCGCCAGCAGCCAATGGTGGGGCCCTTCCTACGAGCAGTACTTC.

The gene calls are TRBV9 and TRBJ2-5, with a possible D match to TRBD2 (6 bases). V was cut by 0 bases and J by 5 bases, with 11 bases left in between. The germline CDR1 and CDR2 sequences are SGDLS and YYNGEE. The CDR3 spans 14 residues. This CDR3 reads CASSVGVGGETQYF. DNA of the CDR3: TGTGCCAGCAGCGTAGGGGTTGGGGGGGAGACCCAGTACTTC.